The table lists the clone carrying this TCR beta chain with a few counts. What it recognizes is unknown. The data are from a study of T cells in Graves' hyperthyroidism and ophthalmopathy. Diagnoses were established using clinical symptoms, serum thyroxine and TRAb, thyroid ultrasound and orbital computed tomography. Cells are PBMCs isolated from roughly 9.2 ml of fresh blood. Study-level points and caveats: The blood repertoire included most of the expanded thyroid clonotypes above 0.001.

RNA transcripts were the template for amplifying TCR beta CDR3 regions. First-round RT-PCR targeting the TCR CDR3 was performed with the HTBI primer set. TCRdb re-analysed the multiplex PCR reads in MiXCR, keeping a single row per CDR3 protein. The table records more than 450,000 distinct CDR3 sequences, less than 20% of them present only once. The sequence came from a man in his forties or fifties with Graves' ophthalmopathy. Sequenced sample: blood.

CDR3: CATSRVTSGYTDTQYF. CDR3 sequence (DNA): TGTGCCACCAGCAGAGTAACTAGCGGCTACACAGATACGCAGTATTTT. V gene TRBV15 combines with J gene TRBJ2-3, with 8 bases lining up with TRBD2. Trimming cost V 1 base and J 2 bases; bases outside gene matches: 5. The germline gives CDR1 LNHNV, CDR2 YYDKDF (reference sequence). The CDR3 loop spans 16 amino acids.